The text below deals with one T cell receptor beta chain. With 60 Vbeta and 13 Jbeta primers, the PCR was carried out. TCRdb keeps only in-frame clones here, not all; method: immunoSEQ multiplex PCR. The table lists 90,000 to 120,000 clones, about 9.4% of them singletons. This record belongs to a study of cytomegalovirus exposure and HLA in healthy donors. The germline V gene encodes CDR1 SGHAT and CDR2 FQNNGV. This CDR3 spans 10 amino acids. V was pared by 1 base and J by 9 bases, with 4 bases between. This clonotype was obtained from a man aged 35 to 55 in good health and CMV-seropositive. The rearrangement uses TRBV11-2 and TRBJ2-7, with D unresolved. Sequenced: PBMCs. The CDR3 DNA is TGTGCCAGCAGCTTAGTATGGCAGTACTTC. Protein: CASSLVWQYF.